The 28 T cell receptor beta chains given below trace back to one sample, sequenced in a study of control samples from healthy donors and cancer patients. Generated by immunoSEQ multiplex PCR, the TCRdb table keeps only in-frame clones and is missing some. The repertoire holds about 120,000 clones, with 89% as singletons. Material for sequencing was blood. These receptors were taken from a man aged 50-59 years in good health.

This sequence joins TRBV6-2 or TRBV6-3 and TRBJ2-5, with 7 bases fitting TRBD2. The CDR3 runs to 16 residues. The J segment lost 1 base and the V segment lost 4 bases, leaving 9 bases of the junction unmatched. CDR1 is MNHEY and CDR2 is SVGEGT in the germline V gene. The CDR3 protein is CASSSGREGRQETQYF. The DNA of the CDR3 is TGTGCCAGCAGTTCGGGCAGGGAGGGCCGCCAAGAGACCCAGTACTTC.

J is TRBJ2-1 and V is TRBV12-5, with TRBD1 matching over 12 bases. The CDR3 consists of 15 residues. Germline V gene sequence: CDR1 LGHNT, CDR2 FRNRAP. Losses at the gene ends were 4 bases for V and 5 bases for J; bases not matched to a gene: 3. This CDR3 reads CASGSGQGADNEQFF. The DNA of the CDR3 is TGTGCTAGTGGTTCGGGACAGGGGGCTGACAATGAGCAGTTCTTC.

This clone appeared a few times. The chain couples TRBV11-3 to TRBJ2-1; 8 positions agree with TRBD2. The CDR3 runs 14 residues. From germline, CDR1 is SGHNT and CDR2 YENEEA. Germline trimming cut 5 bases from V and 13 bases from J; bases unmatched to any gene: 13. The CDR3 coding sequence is TGTGCCAGCAGCCAGAGACATGACCGGGGGGGACAGTTCTTC. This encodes CASSQRHDRGGQFF.

As DNA, the CDR3 is TGTGCCATCAGTGAGATCTTGGCGGCAGAACCCCAAGAGACCCAGTACTTC. It yields the protein CAISEILAAEPQETQYF. The chain recombines TRBV10-3 with TRBJ2-5; D not resolved. The CDR3 consists of 17 residues. Germline values: CDR1 ENHRY, CDR2 SYGVKD. The germline V and J ends were trimmed by 2 bases and 1 base, with 17 bases remaining between them.

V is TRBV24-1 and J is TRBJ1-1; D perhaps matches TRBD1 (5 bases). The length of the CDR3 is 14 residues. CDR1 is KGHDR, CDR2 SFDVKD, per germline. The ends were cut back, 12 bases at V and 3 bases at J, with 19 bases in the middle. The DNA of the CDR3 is TGTGCCTCGGGGAAAGGGGTACTTGACACTGAAGCTTTCTTT. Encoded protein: CASGKGVLDTEAFF.

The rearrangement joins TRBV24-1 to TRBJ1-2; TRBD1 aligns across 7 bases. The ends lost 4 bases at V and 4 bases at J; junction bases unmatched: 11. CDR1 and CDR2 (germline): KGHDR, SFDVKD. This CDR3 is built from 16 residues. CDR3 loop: CATSEFRQGSVYGYTF. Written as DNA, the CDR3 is TGTGCCACCAGTGAATTTCGACAGGGTTCGGTCTATGGCTACACCTTC.

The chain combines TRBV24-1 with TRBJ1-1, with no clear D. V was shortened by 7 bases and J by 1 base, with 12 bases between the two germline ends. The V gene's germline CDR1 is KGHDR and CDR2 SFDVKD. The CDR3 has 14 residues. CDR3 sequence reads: CATRPSWPNTEAFF. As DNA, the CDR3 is TGTGCCACCAGGCCCTCCTGGCCGAACACTGAAGCTTTCTTT.

CDR3 loop: CASSLDPDIRNYGYTF. The CDR3 region has the DNA TGTGCCAGCAGCTTAGATCCGGACATCAGAAACTATGGCTACACCTTC. This sequence joins TRBV11-2 and TRBJ1-2, with TRBD1 as a possible D gene (5 bases). Germline values: CDR1 SGHAT, CDR2 FQNNGV. The V gene lost 0 bases and the J gene lost 2 bases, with 13 bases spanning the gap. The CDR3 runs to 16 residues.

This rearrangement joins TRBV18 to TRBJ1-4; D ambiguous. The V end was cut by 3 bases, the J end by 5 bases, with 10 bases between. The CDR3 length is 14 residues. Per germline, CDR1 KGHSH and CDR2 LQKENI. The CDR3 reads CASSPDILNEKLFF. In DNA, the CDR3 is TGTGCCAGCTCACCCGACATCCTCAATGAAAAACTGTTTTTT. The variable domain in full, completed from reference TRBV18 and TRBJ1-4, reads NAGVMQNPRHLVRRRGQEARLRCSPMKGHSHVYWYRQLPEEGLKFMVYLQKENIIDESGMPKERFSAEFPKEGPSILRIQQVVRGDSAAYFCASSPDILNEKLFFGSGTQLSVL.

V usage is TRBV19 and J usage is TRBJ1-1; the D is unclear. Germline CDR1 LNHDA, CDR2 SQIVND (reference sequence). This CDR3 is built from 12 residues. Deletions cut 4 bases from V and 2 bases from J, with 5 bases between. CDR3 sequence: CASSKVNTEAFF. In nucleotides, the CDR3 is TGTGCCAGTAGTAAGGTTAACACTGAAGCTTTCTTT.

This CDR3 is CASSFHRETSYEQYF. The CDR3, as DNA: TGTGCCAGCAGTTTCCACCGGGAGACCTCCTACGAGCAGTACTTC. The chain employs TRBV2 and TRBJ2-7, with D perhaps matching TRBD2 (6 bases). The CDR3 loop spans 15 amino acids. V was clipped by 5 bases and J by 0 bases, with 14 bases between them. Germline CDR1 SNHLY, CDR2 FYNNEI.

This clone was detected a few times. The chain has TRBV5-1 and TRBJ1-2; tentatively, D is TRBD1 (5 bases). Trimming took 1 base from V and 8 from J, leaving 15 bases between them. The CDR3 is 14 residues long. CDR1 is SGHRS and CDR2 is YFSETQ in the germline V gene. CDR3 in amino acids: CASSLTAGIGGYTF. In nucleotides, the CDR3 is TGCGCCAGCAGCTTGACGGCAGGGATTGGGGGCTACACCTTC.

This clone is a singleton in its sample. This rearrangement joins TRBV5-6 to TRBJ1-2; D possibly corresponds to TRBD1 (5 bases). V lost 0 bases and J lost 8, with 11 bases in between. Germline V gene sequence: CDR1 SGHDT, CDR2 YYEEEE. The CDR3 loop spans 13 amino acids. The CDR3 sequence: CASSLETVRGYTF. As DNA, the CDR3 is TGTGCCAGCAGCTTGGAGACAGTCCGGGGCTACACCTTC.

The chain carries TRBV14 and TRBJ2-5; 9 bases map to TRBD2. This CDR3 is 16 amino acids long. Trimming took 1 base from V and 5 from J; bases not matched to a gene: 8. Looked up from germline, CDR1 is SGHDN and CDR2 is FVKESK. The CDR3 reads CASSQGSNSGGETQYF. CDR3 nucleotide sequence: TGTGCCAGCAGCCAAGGATCCAATAGCGGGGGCGAGACCCAGTACTTC. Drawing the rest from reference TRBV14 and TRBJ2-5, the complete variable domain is EAGVTQFPSHSVIEKGQTVTLRCDPISGHDNLYWYRRVMGKEIKFLLHFVKESKQDESGMPNNRFLAERTGGTYSTLKVQPAELEDSGVYFCASSQGSNSGGETQYFGPGTRLLVL.

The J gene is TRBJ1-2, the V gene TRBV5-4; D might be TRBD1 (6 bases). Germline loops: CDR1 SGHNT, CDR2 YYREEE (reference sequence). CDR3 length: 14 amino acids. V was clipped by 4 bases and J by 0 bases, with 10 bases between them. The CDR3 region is CASSMDSANYGYTF. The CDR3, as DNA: TGTGCCAGCAGCATGGACAGTGCTAACTATGGCTACACCTTC.

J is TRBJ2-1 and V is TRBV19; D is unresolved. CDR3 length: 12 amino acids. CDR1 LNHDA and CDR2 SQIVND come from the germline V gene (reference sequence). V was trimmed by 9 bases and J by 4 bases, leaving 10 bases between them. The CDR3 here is CASRTSYNEQFF. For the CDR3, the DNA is TGTGCCAGCAGGACCTCGTACAATGAGCAGTTCTTC.

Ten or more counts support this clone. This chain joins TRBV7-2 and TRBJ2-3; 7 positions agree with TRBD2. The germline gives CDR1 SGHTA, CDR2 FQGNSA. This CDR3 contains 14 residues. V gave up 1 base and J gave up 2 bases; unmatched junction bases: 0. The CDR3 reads CASSLGLATDTQYF. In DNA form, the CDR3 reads TGTGCCAGCAGCTTAGGACTAGCCACAGATACGCAGTATTTT.

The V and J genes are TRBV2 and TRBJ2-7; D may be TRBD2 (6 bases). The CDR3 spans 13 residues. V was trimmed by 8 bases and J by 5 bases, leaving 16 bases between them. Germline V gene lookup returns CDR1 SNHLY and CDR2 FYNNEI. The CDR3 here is CASFDQGEDEQYF. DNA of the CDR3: TGTGCCAGCTTCGATCAAGGGGAGGACGAGCAGTACTTC. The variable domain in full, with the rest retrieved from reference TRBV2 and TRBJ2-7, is EPEVTQTPSHQVTQMGQEVILRCVPISNHLYFYWYRQILGQKVEFLVSFYNNEISEKSEIFDDQFSVERPDGSNFTLKIRSTKLEDSAMYFCASFDQGEDEQYFGPGTRLTVT.

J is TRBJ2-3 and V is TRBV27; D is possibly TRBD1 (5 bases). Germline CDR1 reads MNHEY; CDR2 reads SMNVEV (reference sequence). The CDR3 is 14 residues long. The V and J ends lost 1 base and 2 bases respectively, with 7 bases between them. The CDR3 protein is CASSLWGTTDTQYF. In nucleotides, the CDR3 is TGTGCCAGCAGTTTATGGGGCACCACAGATACGCAGTATTTT.

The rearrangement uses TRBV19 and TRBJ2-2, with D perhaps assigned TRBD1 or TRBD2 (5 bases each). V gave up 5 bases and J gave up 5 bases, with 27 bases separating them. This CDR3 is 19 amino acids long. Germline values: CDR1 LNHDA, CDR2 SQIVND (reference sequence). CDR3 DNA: TGTGCCAGTAGTTTCTCTTTCTACGGGACCGATCCGATTACCGGGGAGCTGTTTTTT. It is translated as CASSFSFYGTDPITGELFF.

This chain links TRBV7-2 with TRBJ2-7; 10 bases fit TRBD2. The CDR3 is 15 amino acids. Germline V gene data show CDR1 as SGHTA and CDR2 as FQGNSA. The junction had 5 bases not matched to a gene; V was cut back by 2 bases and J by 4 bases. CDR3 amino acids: CASSLKRGGPYEQYF. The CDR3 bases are TGTGCCAGCAGCTTAAAGCGGGGGGGACCTTACGAGCAGTACTTC. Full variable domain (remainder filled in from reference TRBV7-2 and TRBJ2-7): GAGVSQSPSNKVTEKGKDVELRCDPISGHTALYWYRQSLGQGLEFLIYFQGNSAPDKSGLPSDRFSAERTGGSVSTLTIQRTQQEDSAVYLCASSLKRGGPYEQYFGPGTRLTVT.

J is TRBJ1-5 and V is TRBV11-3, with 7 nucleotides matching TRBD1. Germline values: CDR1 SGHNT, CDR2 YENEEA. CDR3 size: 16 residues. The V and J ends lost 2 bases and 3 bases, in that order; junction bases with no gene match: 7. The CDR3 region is CASSLSEGGDNQPQHF. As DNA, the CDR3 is TGTGCCAGCAGCTTATCGGAAGGGGGCGACAATCAGCCCCAGCATTTT.

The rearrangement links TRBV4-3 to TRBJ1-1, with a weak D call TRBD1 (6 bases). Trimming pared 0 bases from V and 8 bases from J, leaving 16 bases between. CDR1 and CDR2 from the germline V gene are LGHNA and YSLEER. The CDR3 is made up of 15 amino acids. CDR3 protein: CASSQDLRGGSEAFF. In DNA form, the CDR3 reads TGCGCCAGCAGCCAAGATCTTAGGGGGGGCTCCGAAGCTTTCTTT.

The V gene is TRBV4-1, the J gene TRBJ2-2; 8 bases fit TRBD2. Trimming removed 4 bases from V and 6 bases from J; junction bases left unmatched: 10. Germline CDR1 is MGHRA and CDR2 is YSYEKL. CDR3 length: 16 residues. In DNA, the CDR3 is TGCGCCAGCAGCCTTTACGGGGGGGGGCCCGCCGGGGAGCTGTTTTTT. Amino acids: CASSLYGGGPAGELFF.

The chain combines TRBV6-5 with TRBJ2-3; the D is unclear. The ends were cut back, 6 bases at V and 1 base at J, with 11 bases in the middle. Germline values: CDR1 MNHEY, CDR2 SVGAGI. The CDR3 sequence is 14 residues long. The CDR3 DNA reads TGTGCCAGCAGGGAGAGAGGTGGCACAGATACGCAGTATTTT. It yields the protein CASRERGGTDTQYF.

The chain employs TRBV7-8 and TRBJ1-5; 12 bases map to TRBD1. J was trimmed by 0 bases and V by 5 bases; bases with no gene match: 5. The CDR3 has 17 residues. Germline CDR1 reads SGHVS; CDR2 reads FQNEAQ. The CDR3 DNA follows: TGTGCCAGCAGCGGGGGACAGGGGGCCTATAGCAATCAGCCCCAGCATTTT. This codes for CASSGGQGAYSNQPQHF.

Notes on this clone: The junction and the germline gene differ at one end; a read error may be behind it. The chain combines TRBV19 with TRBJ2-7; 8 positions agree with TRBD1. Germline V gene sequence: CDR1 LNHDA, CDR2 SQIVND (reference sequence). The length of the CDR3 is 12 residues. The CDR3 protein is CASSRDRSSWAF. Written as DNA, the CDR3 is TGTGCCAGTAGTAGGGACAGGAGCTCTTGGGCGTTC.

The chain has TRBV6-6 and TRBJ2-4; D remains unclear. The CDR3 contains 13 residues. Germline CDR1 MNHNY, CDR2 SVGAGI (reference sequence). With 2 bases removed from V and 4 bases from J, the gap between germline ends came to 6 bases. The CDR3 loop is CASSYEQKNIQYF. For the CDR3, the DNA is TGTGCCAGCAGTTACGAACAGAAAAACATTCAGTACTTC.